What follows describes a single T cell receptor beta chain. Assay: immunoSEQ multiplex PCR; the TCRdb copy retains only in-frame clones and omits some. The sample includes some 60,000 clones, approximately 80% of them seen just once. This sample is drawn from a study of blood T cell repertoires in COVID-19. This receptor was obtained from a woman aged 80 or older with active or convalescent COVID-19. The specimen sequenced was peripheral blood.

The CDR3: CASSLTGSSPLHF. CDR3 bases: TGTGCCAGCAGCTTAACGGGGTCTTCACCCCTCCACTTT. The gene calls are TRBV7-2 and TRBJ1-6; D is ambiguous. The CDR3 contains 13 residues. With 2 bases removed from V and 9 bases from J, the gap between germline ends came to 8 bases. The germline V gene encodes CDR1 SGHTA and CDR2 FQGNSA.